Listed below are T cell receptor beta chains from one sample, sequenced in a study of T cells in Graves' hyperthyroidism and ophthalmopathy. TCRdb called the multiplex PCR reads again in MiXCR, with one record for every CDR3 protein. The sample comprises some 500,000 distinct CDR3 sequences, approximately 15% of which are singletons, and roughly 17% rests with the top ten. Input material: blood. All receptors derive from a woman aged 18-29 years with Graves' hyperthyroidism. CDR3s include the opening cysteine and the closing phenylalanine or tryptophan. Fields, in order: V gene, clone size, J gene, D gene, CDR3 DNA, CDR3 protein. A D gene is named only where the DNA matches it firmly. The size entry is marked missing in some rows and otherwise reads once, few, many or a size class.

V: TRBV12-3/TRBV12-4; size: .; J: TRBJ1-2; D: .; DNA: TGTGCCAGCAGTTTAGGGGACGGGGCGCAGAATGGCTACACCTTC; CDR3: CASSLGDGAQNGYTF
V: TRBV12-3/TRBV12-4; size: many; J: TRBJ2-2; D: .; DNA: TGTGCCAGCAGTTTCGCACAGGGACCAGCACCCGGGGAGCTGTTTTTT; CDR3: CASSFAQGPAPGELFF
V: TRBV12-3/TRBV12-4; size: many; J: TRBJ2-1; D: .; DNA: TGTGCCAGCGGTGAGGGCGGGGCCCCCTACAATGAGCAGTTCTTC; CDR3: CASGEGGAPYNEQFF
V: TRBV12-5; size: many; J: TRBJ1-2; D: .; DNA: TGTGCTAGTGGTTCGGTCAGGGACTATGGCTACACCTTC; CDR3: CASGSVRDYGYTF
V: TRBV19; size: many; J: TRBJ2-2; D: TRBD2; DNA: TGTGCCAGCTCCGGGAGGGCCGGTAGTGGGGAGCTGTTTTTT; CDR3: CASSGRAGSGELFF
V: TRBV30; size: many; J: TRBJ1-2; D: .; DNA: TGTGCCTGGAGTGGCGGGAACTATGGCTACACCTTC; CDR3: CAWSGGNYGYTF
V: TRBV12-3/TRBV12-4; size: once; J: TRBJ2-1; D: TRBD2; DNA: TGTGCCAGCAGTTCCGGACTAGCGGGAGGCCCGGATGAGCAGTTCTTC; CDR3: CASSSGLAGGPDEQFF
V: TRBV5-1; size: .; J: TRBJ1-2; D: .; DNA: TGCGCCAGCAGCTTGGGGGGCGAGGGGTTCCATAACTATGGCTACACCTTC; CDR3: CASSLGGEGFHNYGYTF
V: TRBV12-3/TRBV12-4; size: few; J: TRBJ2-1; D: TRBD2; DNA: TGTGCCAGCAGTTGGGGACTACGGGATGAGCAGTTCTTC; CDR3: CASSWGLRDEQFF
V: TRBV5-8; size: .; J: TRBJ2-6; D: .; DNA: TGTGCCAGCAGCTTGGTAGTGTTCTCTGGGGCCAACGTCCTGACTTTC; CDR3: CASSLVVFSGANVLTF
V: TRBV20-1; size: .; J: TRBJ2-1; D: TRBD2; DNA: TGCAGTGCTAGAGATCTGTTGAGGACTAGCGTATACAATGAGCAGTTCTTC; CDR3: CSARDLLRTSVYNEQFF
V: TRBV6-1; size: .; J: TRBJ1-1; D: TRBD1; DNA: TGTGCCAGCAGTCGACAGGGGACGAATACTGAAGCTTTCTTT; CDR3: CASSRQGTNTEAFF
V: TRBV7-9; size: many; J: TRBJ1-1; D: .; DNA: TGTGCCAGCAGCTTACATTTGGGACCGCTCACTGAAGCTTTCTTT; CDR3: CASSLHLGPLTEAFF
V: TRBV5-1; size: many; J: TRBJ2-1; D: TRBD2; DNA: TGCGCCAGCAGCTTGAACAGACTAGCGGGGAATGAGCAGTTCTTC; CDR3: CASSLNRLAGNEQFF
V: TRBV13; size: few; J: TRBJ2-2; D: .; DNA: TGTGCCAGCAGCCCTATCCAAACCCTACGCGCCGGGGAGCTGTTTTTT; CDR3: CASSPIQTLRAGELFF
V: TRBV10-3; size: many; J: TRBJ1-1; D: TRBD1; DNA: TGTGCCATCAGTGACCGGGACAGAGGCGCGGGGGCTTTCTTT; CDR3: CAISDRDRGAGAFF
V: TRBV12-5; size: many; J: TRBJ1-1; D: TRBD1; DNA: TGTGCTAGTGGTACAGGGGGCTTTCGCACTGAAGCTTTCTTT; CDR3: CASGTGGFRTEAFF
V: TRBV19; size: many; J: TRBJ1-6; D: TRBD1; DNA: TGTGCCAGTAGCCCCGGGACAGGGGAGGCACCCCTCCACTTT; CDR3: CASSPGTGEAPLHF
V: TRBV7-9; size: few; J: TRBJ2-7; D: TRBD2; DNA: TGTGCCAGCAACATGGCGGGAGGAGCCCTCGAGCAGTACTTC; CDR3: CASNMAGGALEQYF
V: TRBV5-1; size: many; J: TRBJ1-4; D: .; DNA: TGTGCCAGCAGCCTAACGGCAACTAATGAAAAACTGTTTTTT; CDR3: CASSLTATNEKLFF
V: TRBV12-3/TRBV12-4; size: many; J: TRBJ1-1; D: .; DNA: TGTGCCAGCAGTTTAAGGGGGGTGAACACTGAAGCTTTCTTT; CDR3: CASSLRGVNTEAFF
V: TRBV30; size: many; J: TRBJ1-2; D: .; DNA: TGTGCCTGGAGGTTTGGACTGATCCCTAACTATGGCTACACCTTC; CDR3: CAWRFGLIPNYGYTF
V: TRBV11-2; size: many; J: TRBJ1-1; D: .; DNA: TGTGCCAGCAGCTTAGATCGCGGGGGATCTGAAGCTTTCTTT; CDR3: CASSLDRGGSEAFF
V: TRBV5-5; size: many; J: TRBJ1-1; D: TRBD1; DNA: TGTGCCAGCAGCTGGGGGGGACAGGTGAACACTGAAGCTTTCTTT; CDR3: CASSWGGQVNTEAFF
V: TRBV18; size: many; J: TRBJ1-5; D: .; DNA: TGTGCCAGCAGTCCCGGCGATCAGCCCCAGCATTTT; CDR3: CASSPGDQPQHF
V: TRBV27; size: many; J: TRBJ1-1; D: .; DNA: TGTGCCAGCAGTGAAGGGGGGACTGAAGCTTTCTTT; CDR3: CASSEGGTEAFF
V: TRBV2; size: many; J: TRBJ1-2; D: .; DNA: TGTGCCAGCAGTGAGTCATTCCCGGCCTCCTCTGGCTACACCTTC; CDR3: CASSESFPASSGYTF
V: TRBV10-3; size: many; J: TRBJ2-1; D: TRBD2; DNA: TGTGCCATCAGCTATAGCGGGATTTACAATGAGCAGTTCTTC; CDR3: CAISYSGIYNEQFF
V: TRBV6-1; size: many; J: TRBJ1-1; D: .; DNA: TGTGCCAGCATCCCGGGGGCGCATATGAGGGCTGAAGCTTTCTTT; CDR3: CASIPGAHMRAEAFF
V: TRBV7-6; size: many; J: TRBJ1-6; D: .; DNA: TGTGCCAGCAGCTTAGACAGCGATTCACCCCTCCACTTT; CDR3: CASSLDSDSPLHF
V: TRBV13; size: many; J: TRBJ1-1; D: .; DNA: TGTGCCAGCAGCACCGCCCTAATTGGACAGCCGAACACTGAAGCTTTCTTT; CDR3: CASSTALIGQPNTEAFF
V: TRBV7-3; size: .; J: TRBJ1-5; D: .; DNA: TGTGCCAGCAGCCGAGGGGGATTTAGCAATCAGCCCCAGCATTTT; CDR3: CASSRGGFSNQPQHF
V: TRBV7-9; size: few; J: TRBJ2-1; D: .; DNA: TGTGCCAGCAGCCCGCCACTGGCCAGCTCCTACAATGAGCAGTTCTTC; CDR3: CASSPPLASSYNEQFF